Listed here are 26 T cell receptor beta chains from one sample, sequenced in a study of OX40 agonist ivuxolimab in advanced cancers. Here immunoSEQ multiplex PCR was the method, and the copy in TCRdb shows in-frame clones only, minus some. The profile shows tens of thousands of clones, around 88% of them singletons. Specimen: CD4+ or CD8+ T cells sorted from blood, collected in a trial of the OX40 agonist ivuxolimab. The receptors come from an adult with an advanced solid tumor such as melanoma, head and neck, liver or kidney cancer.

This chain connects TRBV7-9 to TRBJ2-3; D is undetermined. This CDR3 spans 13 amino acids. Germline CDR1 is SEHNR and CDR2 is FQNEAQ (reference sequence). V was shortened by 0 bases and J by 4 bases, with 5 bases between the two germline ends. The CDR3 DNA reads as TGTGCCAGCAGCTTAGCTGGTGCAGATACGCAGTATTTT. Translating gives CASSLAGADTQYF.

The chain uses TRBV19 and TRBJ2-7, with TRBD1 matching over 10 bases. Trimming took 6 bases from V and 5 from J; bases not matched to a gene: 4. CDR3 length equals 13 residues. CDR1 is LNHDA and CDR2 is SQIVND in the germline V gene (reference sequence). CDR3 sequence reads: CASSLGTGDEQYF. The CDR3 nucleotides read TGTGCCAGTAGCCTCGGGACAGGGGACGAGCAGTACTTC.

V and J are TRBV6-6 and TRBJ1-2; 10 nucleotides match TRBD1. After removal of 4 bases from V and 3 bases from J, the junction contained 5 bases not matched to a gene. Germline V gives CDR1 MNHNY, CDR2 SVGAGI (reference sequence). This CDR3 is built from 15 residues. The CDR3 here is CASSSGQGGHYGYTF. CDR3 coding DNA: TGTGCCAGCAGTTCCGGACAGGGGGGGCACTATGGCTACACCTTC.

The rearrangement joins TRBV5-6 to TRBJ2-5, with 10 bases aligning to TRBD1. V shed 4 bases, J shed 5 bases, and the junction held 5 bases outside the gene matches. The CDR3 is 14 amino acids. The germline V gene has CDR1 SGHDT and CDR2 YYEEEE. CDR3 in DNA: TGTGCCAGCAGCCCGGCGGACAGGGGGGAGACCCAGTACTTC. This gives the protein CASSPADRGETQYF.

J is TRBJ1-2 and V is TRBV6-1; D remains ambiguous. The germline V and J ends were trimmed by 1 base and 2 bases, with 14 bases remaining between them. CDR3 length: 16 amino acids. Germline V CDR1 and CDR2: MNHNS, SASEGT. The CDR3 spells CASSEGEWWGNYGYTF. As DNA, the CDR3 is TGTGCCAGCAGTGAAGGGGAATGGTGGGGAAACTATGGCTACACCTTC.

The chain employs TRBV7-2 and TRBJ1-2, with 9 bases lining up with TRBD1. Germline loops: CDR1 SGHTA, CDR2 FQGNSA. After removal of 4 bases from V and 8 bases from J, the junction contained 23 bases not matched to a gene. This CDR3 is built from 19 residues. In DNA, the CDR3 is TGTGCCAGCAGCTCAACCAGTTGGACAGGGGTGGCGACCGGGGGGGGCTACACCTTC. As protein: CASSSTSWTGVATGGGYTF.

The CDR3 here is CASSADANWGETQYF. The CDR3 DNA follows: TGTGCCAGCAGCGCCGACGCAAATTGGGGGGAGACCCAGTACTTC. V and J are TRBV2 and TRBJ2-5; TRBD1 or TRBD2 may be the D gene (5 bases each). The germline V gene encodes CDR1 SNHLY and CDR2 FYNNEI. V dropped 6 bases and J dropped 5 bases, with 19 bases sitting between them. This CDR3 spans 15 amino acids. Filled out from reference TRBV2 and TRBJ2-5, the complete variable domain reads EPEVTQTPSHQVTQMGQEVILRCVPISNHLYFYWYRQILGQKVEFLVSFYNNEISEKSEIFDDQFSVERPDGSNFTLKIRSTKLEDSAMYFCASSADANWGETQYFGPGTRLLVL.

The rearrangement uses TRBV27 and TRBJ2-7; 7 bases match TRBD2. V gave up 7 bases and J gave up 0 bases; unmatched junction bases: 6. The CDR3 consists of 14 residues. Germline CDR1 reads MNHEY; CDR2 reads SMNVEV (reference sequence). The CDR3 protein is CASMARGSSYEQYF. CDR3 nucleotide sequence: TGTGCCAGCATGGCGCGGGGGAGCTCCTACGAGCAGTACTTC.

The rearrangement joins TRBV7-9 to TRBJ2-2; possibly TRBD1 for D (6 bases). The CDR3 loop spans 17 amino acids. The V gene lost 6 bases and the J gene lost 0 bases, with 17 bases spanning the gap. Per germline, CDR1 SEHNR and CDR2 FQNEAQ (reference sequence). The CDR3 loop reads CASRNPGEGANTGELFF. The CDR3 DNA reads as TGTGCCAGCAGGAATCCCGGCGAGGGGGCGAACACCGGGGAGCTGTTTTTT.

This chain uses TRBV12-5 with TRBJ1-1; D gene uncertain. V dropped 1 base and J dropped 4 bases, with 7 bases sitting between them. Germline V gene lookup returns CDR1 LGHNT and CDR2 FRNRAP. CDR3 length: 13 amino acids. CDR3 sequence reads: CASGLGVSTEAFF. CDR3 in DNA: TGTGCTAGTGGTTTGGGGGTTAGCACTGAAGCTTTCTTT.

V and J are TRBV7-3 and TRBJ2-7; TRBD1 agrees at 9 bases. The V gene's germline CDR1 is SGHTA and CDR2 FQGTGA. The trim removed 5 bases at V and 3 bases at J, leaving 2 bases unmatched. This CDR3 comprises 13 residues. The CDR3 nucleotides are TGTGCCAGCAGCACGACAGGGGGCTACGAGCAGTACTTC. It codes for CASSTTGGYEQYF. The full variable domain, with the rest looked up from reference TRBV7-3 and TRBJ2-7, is GAGVSQTPSNKVTEKGKYVELRCDPISGHTALYWYRQSLGQGPEFLIYFQGTGAADDSGLPNDRFFAVRPEGSVSTLKIQRTERGDSAVYLCASSTTGGYEQYFGPGTRLTVT.

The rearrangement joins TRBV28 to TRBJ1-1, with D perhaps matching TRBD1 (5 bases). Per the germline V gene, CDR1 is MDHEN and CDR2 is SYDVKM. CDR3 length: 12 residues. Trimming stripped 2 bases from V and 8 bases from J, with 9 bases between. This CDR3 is CASSLPSGEAFF. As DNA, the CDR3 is TGTGCCAGCAGTTTACCGTCAGGGGAAGCTTTCTTT.

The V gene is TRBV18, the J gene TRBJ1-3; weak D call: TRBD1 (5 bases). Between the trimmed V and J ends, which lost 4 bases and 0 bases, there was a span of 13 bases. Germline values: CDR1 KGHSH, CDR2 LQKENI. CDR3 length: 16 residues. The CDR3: CASSLLGQSSGNTIYF. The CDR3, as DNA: TGTGCCAGCTCACTTCTGGGGCAAAGCTCTGGAAACACCATATATTTT.

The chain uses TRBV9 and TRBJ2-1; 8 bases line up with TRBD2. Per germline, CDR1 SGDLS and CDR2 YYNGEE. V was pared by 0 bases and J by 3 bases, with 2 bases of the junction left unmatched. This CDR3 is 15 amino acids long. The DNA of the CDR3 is TGTGCCAGCAGCGTAGAAGCGGGAGACTACAATGAGCAGTTCTTC. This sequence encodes CASSVEAGDYNEQFF.

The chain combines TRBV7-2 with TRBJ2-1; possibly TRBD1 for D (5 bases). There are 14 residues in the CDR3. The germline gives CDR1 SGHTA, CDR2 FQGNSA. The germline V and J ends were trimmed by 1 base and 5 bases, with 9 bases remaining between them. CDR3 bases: TGTGCCAGCAGCTTAGGCCCAGGGAACAATGAGCAGTTCTTC. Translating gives CASSLGPGNNEQFF. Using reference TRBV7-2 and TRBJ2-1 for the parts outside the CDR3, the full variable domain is GAGVSQSPSNKVTEKGKDVELRCDPISGHTALYWYRQSLGQGLEFLIYFQGNSAPDKSGLPSDRFSAERTGGSVSTLTIQRTQQEDSAVYLCASSLGPGNNEQFFGPGTRLTVL.

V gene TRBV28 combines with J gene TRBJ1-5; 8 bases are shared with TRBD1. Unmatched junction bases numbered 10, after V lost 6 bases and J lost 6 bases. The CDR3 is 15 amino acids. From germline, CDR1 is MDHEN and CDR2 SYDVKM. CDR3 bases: TGTGCCAGCAGGGGGATGAACAGGGGGGGTCAGCCCCAGCATTTT. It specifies CASRGMNRGGQPQHF.

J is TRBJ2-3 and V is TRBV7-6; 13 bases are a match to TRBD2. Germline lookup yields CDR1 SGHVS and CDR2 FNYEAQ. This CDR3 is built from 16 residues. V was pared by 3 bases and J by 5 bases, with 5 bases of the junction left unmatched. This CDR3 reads CASSLVTSGGEDTQYF. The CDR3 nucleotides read TGTGCCAGCAGCTTGGTTACTAGCGGGGGGGAAGATACGCAGTATTTT. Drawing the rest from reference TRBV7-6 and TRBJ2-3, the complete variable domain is GAGVSQSPRYKVTKRGQDVALRCDPISGHVSLYWYRQALGQGPEFLTYFNYEAQQDKSGLPNDRFSAERPEGSISTLTIQRTEQRDSAMYRCASSLVTSGGEDTQYFGPGTRLTVL.

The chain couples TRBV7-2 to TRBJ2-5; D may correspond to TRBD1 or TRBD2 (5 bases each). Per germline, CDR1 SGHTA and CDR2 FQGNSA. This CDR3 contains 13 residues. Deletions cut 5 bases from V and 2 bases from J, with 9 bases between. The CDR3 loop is CASSTGPQETQYF. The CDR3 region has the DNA TGTGCCAGCAGCACGGGACCTCAAGAGACCCAGTACTTC.

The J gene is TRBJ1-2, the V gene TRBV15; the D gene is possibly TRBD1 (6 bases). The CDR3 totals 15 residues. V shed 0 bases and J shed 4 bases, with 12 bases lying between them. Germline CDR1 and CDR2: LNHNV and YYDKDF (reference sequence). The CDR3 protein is CATSRDPQGSYGYTF. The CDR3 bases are TGTGCCACCAGCAGAGATCCACAGGGATCCTATGGCTACACCTTC.

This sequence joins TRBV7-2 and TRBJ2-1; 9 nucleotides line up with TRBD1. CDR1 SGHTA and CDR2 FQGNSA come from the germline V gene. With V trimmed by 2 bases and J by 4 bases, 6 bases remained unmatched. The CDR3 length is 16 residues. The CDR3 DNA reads TGTGCCAGCAGCTTACATACAGGGGGCCTATACAATGAGCAGTTCTTC. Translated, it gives CASSLHTGGLYNEQFF.

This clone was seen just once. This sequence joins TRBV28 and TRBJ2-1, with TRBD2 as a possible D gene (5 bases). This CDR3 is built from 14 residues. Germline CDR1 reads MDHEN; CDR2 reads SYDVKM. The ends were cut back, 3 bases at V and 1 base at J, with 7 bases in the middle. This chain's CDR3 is CASSFERSYNEQFF. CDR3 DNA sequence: TGTGCCAGCAGTTTTGAGCGGTCCTACAATGAGCAGTTCTTC.

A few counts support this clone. CDR3 amino acids: CASSLAGTSGITGELFF. The CDR3 coding sequence is TGTGCCAGCAGCTTGGCCGGGACTAGCGGGATCACCGGGGAGCTGTTTTTT. This chain links TRBV5-4 with TRBJ2-2; 13 bases align to TRBD2. This CDR3 region has 17 residues. The J segment lost 4 bases and the V segment lost 0 bases, leaving 3 bases of the junction unmatched. Germline V lookup: CDR1 SGHNT, CDR2 YYREEE (reference sequence).

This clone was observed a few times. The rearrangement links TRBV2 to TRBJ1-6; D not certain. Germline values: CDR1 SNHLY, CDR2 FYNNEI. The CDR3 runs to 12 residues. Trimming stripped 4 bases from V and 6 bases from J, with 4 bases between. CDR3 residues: CASSVLNSPLHF. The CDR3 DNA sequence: TGTGCCAGCAGTGTCCTTAATTCACCCCTCCACTTT.

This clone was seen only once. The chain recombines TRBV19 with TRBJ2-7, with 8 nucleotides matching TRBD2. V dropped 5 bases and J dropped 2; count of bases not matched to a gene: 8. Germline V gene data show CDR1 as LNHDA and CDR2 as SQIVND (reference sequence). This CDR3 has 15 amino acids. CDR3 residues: CASSYRREGPYEQYF. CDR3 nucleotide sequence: TGTGCCAGTAGTTACCGCCGGGAGGGCCCCTACGAGCAGTACTTC.

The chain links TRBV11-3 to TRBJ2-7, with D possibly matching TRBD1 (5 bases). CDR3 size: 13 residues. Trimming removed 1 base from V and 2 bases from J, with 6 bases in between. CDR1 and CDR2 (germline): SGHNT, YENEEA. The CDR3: CASSLGQTYEQYF. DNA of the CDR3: TGTGCCAGCAGCTTAGGACAGACCTACGAGCAGTACTTC. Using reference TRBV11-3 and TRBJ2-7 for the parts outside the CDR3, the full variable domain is EAGVVQSPRYKIIEKKQPVAFWCNPISGHNTLYWYLQNLGQGPELLIRYENEEAVDDSQLPKDRFSAERLKGVDSTLKIQPAELGDSAVYLCASSLGQTYEQYFGPGTRLTVT.

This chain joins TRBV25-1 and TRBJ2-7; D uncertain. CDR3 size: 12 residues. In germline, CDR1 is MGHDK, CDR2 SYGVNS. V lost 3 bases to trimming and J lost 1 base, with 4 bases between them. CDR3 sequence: CASSDPSYEQYF. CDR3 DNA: TGTGCCAGCAGTGACCCGTCCTACGAGCAGTACTTC.